The rows below give T cell receptor beta chains drawn from one sample of a study of blood T cells in healthy people across ages. TCRdb redid the calling of the 5' RACE reads with MiXCR, one entry per CDR3 protein. The data hold roughly 1,500,000 distinct CDR3 sequences, with roughly 30% observed a single time. The sequencing sample was made of blood. These receptors were collected from a woman aged 25 to 39 in good health. CDR3s include the opening cysteine and the closing phenylalanine or tryptophan. The order of the fields is clone size, CDR3 length, V gene, J gene, D gene, CDR3 DNA, CDR3 protein. The D gene is left open where the match is weak. Expanded clones get a size class; other rows say once, few or many, or leave the size out.

>-|14|TRBV2|TRBJ2-5|-
TGTGCCAGCAGTGACCTAGGCAGGGCGGAGACCCAGTACTTC
CASSDLGRAETQYF
>few|15|TRBV5-1|TRBJ2-2|-
TGCGCCAGCAGCGAGAGCCCCCAGGGTTCCGGGGAGCTGTTTTTT
CASSESPQGSGELFF
>-|14|TRBV5-1|TRBJ2-7|-
TGCGCCAGCAGCTTGGGGCAGGGGTCGAGGGAGCAGTACTTC
CASSLGQGSREQYF
>-|17|TRBV12-3/TRBV12-4|TRBJ2-3|TRBD2
TGTGCCAGCAGTTTAGTGTCGGGACTGACTAGCGCAGATACGCAGTATTTT
CASSLVSGLTSADTQYF
>few|14|TRBV5-5|TRBJ2-7|-
TGTGCCAGCAGGACCTGGGACGGGGCCTACGAGCAGTACTTC
CASRTWDGAYEQYF
>-|13|TRBV20-1|TRBJ1-2|-
TGCAGTGCCTGGGACGGATCTAACTATGGCTACACCTTC
CSAWDGSNYGYTF
>few|17|TRBV5-5|TRBJ2-1|-
TGTGCCAGCAGTCTGGAGGTTCGGGCCTCCTCCTACAATGAGCAGTTCTTC
CASSLEVRASSYNEQFF
>-|15|TRBV11-2|TRBJ1-2|TRBD1
TGTGCCAGCAACCTCGGAGGGACAGGGGGCTATGGCTACACCTTC
CASNLGGTGGYGYTF
>-|15|TRBV11-2|TRBJ2-7|TRBD1
TGTGCCAGCAGTCTTGACAGGGGCAAGACCTACGAGCAGTACTTC
CASSLDRGKTYEQYF
>-|14|TRBV20-1|TRBJ2-3|TRBD2
TGCAGTACCTTTCTTAGCGGGAGGCCAGATACGCAGTATTTT
CSTFLSGRPDTQYF
>many|14|TRBV11-2|TRBJ1-2|-
TGTGCCAGCAGCTTAGAGCCGGGAGGCTATGGCTACACCTTC
CASSLEPGGYGYTF
>-|14|TRBV14|TRBJ2-5|-
TGTGCCAGCAGCCAAGCTTTCAGGCCCTACGGGCAGTACTTC
CASSQAFRPYGQYF
>-|15|TRBV7-2|TRBJ1-3|-
TGTGCCAGCAGCTCCGGGCGGGGGGTGAGAAACACCATATATTTT
CASSSGRGVRNTIYF
>few|15|TRBV15|TRBJ2-5|TRBD2
TGTGCCACCAGCATTAGACTAGCGGGAGGAGAGACCCAGTACTTC
CATSIRLAGGETQYF
>-|14|TRBV3-1|TRBJ1-5|-
TGTGCCAGCAGCCAAGCCTCCGGCAATCAGCCCCAGCATTTT
CASSQASGNQPQHF
>few|16|TRBV6-1|TRBJ1-6|TRBD1
TGTGCCAGCAGTGAAGGGACAGGGGGCTGGGGTTCACCCCTCCACTTT
CASSEGTGGWGSPLHF
>-|15|TRBV20-1|TRBJ1-1|-
TGCAGTGCGCCTGACAGTGGATCCATGAACACTGAAGCTTTCTTT
CSAPDSGSMNTEAFF
>few|17|TRBV20-1|TRBJ2-6|-
TGCAGTGCTAGAGGAGAGGGCAGTCGCTCTGGGGCCAACGTCCTGACTTTC
CSARGEGSRSGANVLTF